This entry lists 16 T cell receptor beta chains sequenced from one sample in a study of T cell changes during pregnancy in multiple sclerosis. Sequenced by immunoSEQ multiplex PCR; TCRdb stores in-frame clones only, minus some. The sample shows some 60,000 clones, over 80% of them seen only once. Sample: peripheral blood, taken in the second trimester of pregnancy. The source is a female donor in good health, enrolled as a control in a pregnancy study.

The rearrangement uses TRBV28 and TRBJ2-5, with TRBD2 identical over 8 bases. Germline V gene data show CDR1 as MDHEN and CDR2 as SYDVKM. The CDR3 totals 15 residues. V shed 1 base and J 3 bases; nucleotides not matched to a gene: 4. The CDR3 reads CASSLSGGWEETQYF. CDR3 sequence (DNA): TGTGCCAGCAGTTTATCGGGAGGGTGGGAAGAGACCCAGTACTTC.

The gene calls are TRBV10-1 and TRBJ2-1, with D tentatively TRBD2 (6 bases). Germline lookup yields CDR1 WNHNN and CDR2 SYGVQD (reference sequence). This CDR3 region has 14 residues. The germline V and J ends were trimmed by 3 bases and 7 bases, with 13 bases remaining between them. The CDR3 sequence is CASSDWRGRNEQFF. DNA for the CDR3: TGCGCCAGCAGTGACTGGCGGGGCCGGAATGAGCAGTTCTTC.

This chain uses TRBV5-1 with TRBJ2-7, with D perhaps matching TRBD2 (5 bases). The V gene lost 0 bases and the J gene lost 0 bases, with 13 bases spanning the gap. Per the germline V gene, CDR1 is SGHRS and CDR2 is YFSETQ. CDR3 length: 16 amino acids. For the CDR3, the DNA is TGCGCCAGCAGCTTGGGAAGCGGCCTCAGCTCCTACGAGCAGTACTTC. It is translated as CASSLGSGLSSYEQYF.

The chain couples TRBV29-1 to TRBJ2-3; TRBD1 might be the D (5 bases). Trimming removed 6 bases at V and 4 bases at J, with 14 bases between. Germline V gives CDR1 SQVTM, CDR2 ANQGSEA. This CDR3 is built from 13 residues. The CDR3 is CSVPTQGADTQYF. The DNA for the CDR3 is TGCAGCGTACCGACCCAAGGGGCAGATACGCAGTATTTT.

V and J are TRBV27 and TRBJ1-5; tentatively, D is TRBD1 (6 bases). V was clipped by 5 bases and J by 0 bases, with 17 bases between them. The CDR3 consists of 17 residues. CDR1 and CDR2 (germline): MNHEY, SMNVEV (reference sequence). CDR3 coding DNA: TGTGCCAGCAGTCCCAGGGGAGAGGGTAATAGCAATCAGCCCCAGCATTTT. Protein: CASSPRGEGNSNQPQHF.

This sequence joins TRBV7-9 and TRBJ1-2, with unresolved D. The germline V gene encodes CDR1 SEHNR and CDR2 FQNEAQ (reference sequence). The CDR3 length is 16 residues. V shed 4 bases and J shed 4 bases, with 19 bases lying between them. The chain's CDR3 is CASSSPGLSGGYGYTF. CDR3 nucleotide sequence: TGTGCCAGCAGCTCCCCCGGACTGTCGGGCGGCTATGGCTACACCTTC.

The chain combines TRBV7-2 with TRBJ2-7; 7 bases line up with TRBD1. There are 15 residues in the CDR3. The germline V gene encodes CDR1 SGHTA and CDR2 FQGNSA. V lost 0 bases and J lost 8; bases outside the gene matches: 10. DNA of the CDR3: TGTGCCAGCAGCTTAGCCCAACAGGGGAGTGGGCAGCAGTACTTC. Its protein is CASSLAQQGSGQQYF.

This clone was observed a single time. CDR3 sequence (DNA): TGTGCCAGCAGCCCGGGAGGGTGGGCGCAGTATTTT. This sequence encodes CASSPGGWAQYF. The V gene is TRBV5-6, the J gene TRBJ2-3; TRBD2 matches 8 bases. The CDR3 has 12 residues. Unmatched junction bases numbered 5, after V lost 4 bases and J lost 10 bases. CDR1 SGHDT and CDR2 YYEEEE come from the germline V gene.

The chain carries TRBV12-5 and TRBJ1-1; TRBD1 might be the D (5 bases). Germline CDR1 is LGHNT and CDR2 is FRNRAP. The CDR3 spans 14 residues. Trimming stripped 8 bases from V and 3 bases from J, with 16 bases between. The CDR3 sequence: CASNLGGFDTEAFF. The DNA for the CDR3 is TGTGCTAGTAATCTCGGGGGGTTCGACACTGAAGCTTTCTTT.

This sequence joins TRBV6-6 and TRBJ2-5, with 8 bases fitting TRBD1. V lost 8 bases, J lost 3 bases, and 8 bases stayed unmatched. Germline V CDR1 and CDR2: MNHNY, SVGAGI (reference sequence). The CDR3 totals 14 residues. The CDR3 sequence: CASEGPTGEETQYF. The CDR3 DNA follows: TGTGCCAGCGAGGGTCCGACAGGGGAAGAGACCCAGTACTTC.

The V gene is TRBV9, the J gene TRBJ1-2; D possibly corresponds to TRBD1 (5 bases). V lost 0 bases, J lost 2 bases, and 11 bases lay in between. Germline V lookup: CDR1 SGDLS, CDR2 YYNGEE. This CDR3 has 15 amino acids. DNA for the CDR3: TGTGCCAGCAGCGTAGGAGTAGGGGCGAACTATGGCTACACCTTC. This encodes CASSVGVGANYGYTF.

The chain is built from TRBV18 and TRBJ2-1; perhaps TRBD1 as D (5 bases). The germline V gene has CDR1 KGHSH and CDR2 LQKENI. The CDR3 has 13 residues. V lost 1 base and J 6 bases, leaving 7 bases between the germline ends. CDR3 amino acids: CASSPRRGNEQFF. Here the CDR3 DNA reads TGTGCCAGCTCACCACGTAGGGGCAATGAGCAGTTCTTC.

The V gene is TRBV7-2, the J gene TRBJ1-2, with 10 bases fitting TRBD1. CDR1 and CDR2 from the germline V gene are SGHTA and FQGNSA. Trimming removed 3 bases from V and 4 bases from J; junction bases left unmatched: 2. This CDR3 comprises 14 residues. The DNA of the CDR3 is TGTGCCAGCAGCTTTGGGACAGGGGTCTATGGCTACACCTTC. The encoded protein is CASSFGTGVYGYTF.

This clone occurred once. The gene calls are TRBV4-1 and TRBJ2-2; D may be TRBD1 (6 bases). Germline-derived CDR1 and CDR2 are MGHRA and YSYEKL. This CDR3 has 19 amino acids. The V and J ends lost 2 bases and 4 bases respectively, with 23 bases between them. CDR3 in amino acids: CASSQKRGDTGHLTGELFF. The CDR3 coding sequence is TGCGCCAGCAGCCAAAAAAGAGGGGACACGGGACACCTCACCGGGGAGCTGTTTTTT.

The chain recombines TRBV5-4 with TRBJ2-7, with 7 bases identical to TRBD1. Trimming at V came to 4 bases and at J to 3 bases, leaving 10 bases not matched to a gene. The CDR3 is 15 residues long. Germline-derived CDR1 and CDR2 are SGHNT and YYREEE (reference sequence). The DNA for the CDR3 is TGTGCCAGCAGCACCACAGGGGATCGGCGCTACGAGCAGTACTTC. Protein: CASSTTGDRRYEQYF.

The genes are TRBV13 and TRBJ2-7, with 9 bases matching TRBD2. CDR1 and CDR2 from the germline V gene are PRHDT and FYEKMQ (reference sequence). The CDR3 spans 16 residues. V was clipped by 3 bases and J by 2 bases; unmatched bases: 8. CDR3: CASSFPLAGAAYEQYF. The CDR3 region has the DNA TGTGCCAGCAGCTTCCCTTTAGCGGGAGCGGCCTACGAGCAGTACTTC. Full variable domain (outside the CDR3, taken from reference TRBV13 and TRBJ2-7): AAGVIQSPRHLIKEKRETATLKCYPIPRHDTVYWYQQGPGQDPQFLISFYEKMQSDKGSIPDRFSAQQFSDYHSELNMSSLELGDSALYFCASSFPLAGAAYEQYFGPGTRLTVT.